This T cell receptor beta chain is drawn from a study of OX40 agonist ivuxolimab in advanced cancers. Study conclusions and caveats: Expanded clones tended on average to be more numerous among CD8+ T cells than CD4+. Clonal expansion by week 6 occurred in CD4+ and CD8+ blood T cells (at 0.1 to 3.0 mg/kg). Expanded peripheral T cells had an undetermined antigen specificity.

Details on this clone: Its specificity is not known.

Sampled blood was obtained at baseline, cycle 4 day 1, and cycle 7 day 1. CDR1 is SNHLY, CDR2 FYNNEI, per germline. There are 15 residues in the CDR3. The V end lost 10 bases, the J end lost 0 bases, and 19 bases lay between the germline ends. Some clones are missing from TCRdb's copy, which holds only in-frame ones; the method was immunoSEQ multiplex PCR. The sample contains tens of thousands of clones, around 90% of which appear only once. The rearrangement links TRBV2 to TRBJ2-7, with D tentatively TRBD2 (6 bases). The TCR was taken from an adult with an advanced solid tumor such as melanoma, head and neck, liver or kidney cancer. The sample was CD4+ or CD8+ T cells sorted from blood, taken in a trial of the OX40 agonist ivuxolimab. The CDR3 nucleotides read TGTGCCAAAGGGAGGAGCGTACGATTCTCCTACGAGCAGTACTTC. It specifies CAKGRSVRFSYEQYF.